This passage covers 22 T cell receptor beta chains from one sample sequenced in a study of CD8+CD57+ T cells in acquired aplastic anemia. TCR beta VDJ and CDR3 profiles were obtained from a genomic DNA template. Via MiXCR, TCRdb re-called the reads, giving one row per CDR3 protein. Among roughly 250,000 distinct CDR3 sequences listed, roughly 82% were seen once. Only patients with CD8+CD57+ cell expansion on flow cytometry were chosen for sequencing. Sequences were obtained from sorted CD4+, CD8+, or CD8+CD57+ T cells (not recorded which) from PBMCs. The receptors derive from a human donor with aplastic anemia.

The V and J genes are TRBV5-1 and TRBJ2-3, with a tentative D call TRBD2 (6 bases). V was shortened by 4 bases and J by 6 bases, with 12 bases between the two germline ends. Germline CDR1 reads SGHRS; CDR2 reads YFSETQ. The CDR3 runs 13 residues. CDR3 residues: CASSETSGDTQYF. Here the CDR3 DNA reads TGCGCCAGCAGCGAGACAAGCGGGGATACGCAGTATTTT.

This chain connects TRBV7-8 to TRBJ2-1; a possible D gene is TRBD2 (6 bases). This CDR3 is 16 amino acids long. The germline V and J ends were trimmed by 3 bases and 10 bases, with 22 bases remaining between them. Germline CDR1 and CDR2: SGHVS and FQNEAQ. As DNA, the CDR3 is TGTGCCAGCAGCTTTCCAGGAGGCGGGGAGACGCAGGAGCAGTTCTTC. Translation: CASSFPGGGETQEQFF.

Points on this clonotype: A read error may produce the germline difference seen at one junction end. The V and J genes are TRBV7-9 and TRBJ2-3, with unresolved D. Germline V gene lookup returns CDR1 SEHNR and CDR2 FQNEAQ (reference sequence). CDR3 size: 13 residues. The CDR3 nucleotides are TGTGCCAGCGGCTTAGAAGCCAGCACAAATACGCAGTTT. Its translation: CASGLEASTNTQF.

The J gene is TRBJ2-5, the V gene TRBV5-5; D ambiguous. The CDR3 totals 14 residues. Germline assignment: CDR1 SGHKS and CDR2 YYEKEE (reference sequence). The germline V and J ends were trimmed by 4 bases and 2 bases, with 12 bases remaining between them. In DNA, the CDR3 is TGTGCCAGCAGCATAGGCATGAAGCAAGAGACCCAGTACTTC. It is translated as CASSIGMKQETQYF.

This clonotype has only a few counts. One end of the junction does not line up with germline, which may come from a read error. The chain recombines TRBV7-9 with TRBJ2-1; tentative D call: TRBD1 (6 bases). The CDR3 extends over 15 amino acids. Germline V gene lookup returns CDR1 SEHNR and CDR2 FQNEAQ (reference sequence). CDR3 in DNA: TGTGCCACCAGCAGAGTATCAGGGGCCGATAATGAGCAGTTCTTC. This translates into CATSRVSGADNEQFF.

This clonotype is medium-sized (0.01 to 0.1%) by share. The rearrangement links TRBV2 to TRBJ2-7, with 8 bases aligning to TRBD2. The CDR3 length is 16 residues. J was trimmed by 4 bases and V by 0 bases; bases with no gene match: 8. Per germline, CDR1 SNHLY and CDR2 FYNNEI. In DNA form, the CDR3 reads TGTGCCAGCAGTGAAGCGGGGAGCGGGAGTGGGTACGAGCAGTACGTC. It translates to CASSEAGSGSGYEQYV.

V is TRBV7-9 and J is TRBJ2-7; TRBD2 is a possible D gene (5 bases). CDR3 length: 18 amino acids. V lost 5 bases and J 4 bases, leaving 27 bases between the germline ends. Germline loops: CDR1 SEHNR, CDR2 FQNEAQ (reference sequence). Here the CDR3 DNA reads TGTGCCAGCAGCGCAGTAGCAGAGACCCAGGACTTCGGGTACGAGCAGTACGTC. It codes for CASSAVAETQDFGYEQYV.

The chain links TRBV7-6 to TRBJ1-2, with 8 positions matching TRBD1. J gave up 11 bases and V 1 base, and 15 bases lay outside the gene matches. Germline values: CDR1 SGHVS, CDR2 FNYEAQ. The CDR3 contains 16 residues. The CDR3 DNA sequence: TGTGCCAGCAGCTTAGGGGCAGGGGGCACCGCAGATACGTACACCTTC. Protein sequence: CASSLGAGGTADTYTF.

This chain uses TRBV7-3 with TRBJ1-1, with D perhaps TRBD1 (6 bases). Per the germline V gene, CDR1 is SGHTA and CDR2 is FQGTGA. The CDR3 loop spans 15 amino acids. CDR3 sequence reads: CLGYVDLTGNTEAFF. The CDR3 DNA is TGTCTTGGCTATGTAGATCTGACAGGGAACACTGAAGCTTTCTTT.

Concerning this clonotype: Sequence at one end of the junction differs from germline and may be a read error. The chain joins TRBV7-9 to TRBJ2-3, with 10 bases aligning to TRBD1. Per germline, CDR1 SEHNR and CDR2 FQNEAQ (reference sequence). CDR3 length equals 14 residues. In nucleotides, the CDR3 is TGTGCCAGCAGCTCAGCCGACAGGGGGCGCAGGGAAAAATTT. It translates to CASSSADRGRREKF.

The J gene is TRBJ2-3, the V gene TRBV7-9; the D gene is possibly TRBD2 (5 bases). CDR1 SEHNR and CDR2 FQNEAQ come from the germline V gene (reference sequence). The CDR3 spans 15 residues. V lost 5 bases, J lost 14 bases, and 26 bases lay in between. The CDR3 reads CASSVGPGELDIGYF. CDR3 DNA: TGTGCCAGCAGCGTAGGGCCCGGGGAGCTGGATATTGGGTATTTT. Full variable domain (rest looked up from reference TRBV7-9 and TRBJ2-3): DTGVSQNPRHKITKRGQNVTFRCDPISEHNRLYWYRQTLGQGPEFLTYFQNEAQLEKSRLLSDRFSAERPKGSFSTLEIQRTEQGDSAMYLCASSVGPGELDIGYFGPGTRLTVL.

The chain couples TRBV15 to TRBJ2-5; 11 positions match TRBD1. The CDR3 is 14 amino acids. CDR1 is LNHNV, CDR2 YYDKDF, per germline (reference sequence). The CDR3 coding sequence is TGTGTCTCTGGCGGACAGGGGGCGAGGGAGACCCAGTACTTC. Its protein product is CVSGGQGARETQYF.

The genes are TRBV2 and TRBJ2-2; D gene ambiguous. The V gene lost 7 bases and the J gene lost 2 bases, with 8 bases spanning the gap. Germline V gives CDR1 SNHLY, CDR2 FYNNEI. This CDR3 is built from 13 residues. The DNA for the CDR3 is TGTGCCAGCAAGTCGCGTAACACCGGGGAGCTGTTTTTT. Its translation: CASKSRNTGELFF.

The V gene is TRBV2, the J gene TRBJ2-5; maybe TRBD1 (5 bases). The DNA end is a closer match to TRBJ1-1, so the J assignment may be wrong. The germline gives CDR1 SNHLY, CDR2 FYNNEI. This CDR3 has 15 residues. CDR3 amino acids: CASSGSGAAREDAFF. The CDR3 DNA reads TGTGCCAGCAGTGGTAGCGGGGCTGCGAGAGAGGACGCTTTCTTT.

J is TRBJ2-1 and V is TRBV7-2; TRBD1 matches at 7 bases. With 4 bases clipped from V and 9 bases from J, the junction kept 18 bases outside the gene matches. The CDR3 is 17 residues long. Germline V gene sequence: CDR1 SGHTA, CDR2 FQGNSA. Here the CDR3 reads CASSWTGVTTTCTEQFF. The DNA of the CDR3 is TGTGCCAGCAGCTGGACAGGTGTTACTACGACCTGCACTGAGCAGTTCTTC. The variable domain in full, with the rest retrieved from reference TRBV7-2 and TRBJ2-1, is GAGVSQSPSNKVTEKGKDVELRCDPISGHTALYWYRQSLGQGLEFLIYFQGNSAPDKSGLPSDRFSAERTGGSVSTLTIQRTQQEDSAVYLCASSWTGVTTTCTEQFFGPGTRLTVL.

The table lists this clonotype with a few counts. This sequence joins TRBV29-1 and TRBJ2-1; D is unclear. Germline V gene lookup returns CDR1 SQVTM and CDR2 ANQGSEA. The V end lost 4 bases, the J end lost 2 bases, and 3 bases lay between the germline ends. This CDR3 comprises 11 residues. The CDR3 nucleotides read TGCAGCGTTGGCACCTACAATGAGCAGTTCTTC. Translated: CSVGTYNEQFF.

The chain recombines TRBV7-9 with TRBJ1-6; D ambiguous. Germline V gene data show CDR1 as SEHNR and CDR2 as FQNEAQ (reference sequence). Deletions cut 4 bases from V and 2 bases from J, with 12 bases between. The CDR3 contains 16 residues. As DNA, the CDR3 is TGTGCCAGCAGCTCCGTCAGCGCCGCCTATAATTCACCCCTCCACTTT. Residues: CASSSVSAAYNSPLHF.

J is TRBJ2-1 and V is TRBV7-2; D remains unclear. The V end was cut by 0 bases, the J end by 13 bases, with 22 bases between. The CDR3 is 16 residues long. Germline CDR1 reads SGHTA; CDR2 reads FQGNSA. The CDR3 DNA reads TGTGCCAGCAGCTTAGCCGACACGTACTACGAGCAGTACCAGTTCTTC. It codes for CASSLADTYYEQYQFF.

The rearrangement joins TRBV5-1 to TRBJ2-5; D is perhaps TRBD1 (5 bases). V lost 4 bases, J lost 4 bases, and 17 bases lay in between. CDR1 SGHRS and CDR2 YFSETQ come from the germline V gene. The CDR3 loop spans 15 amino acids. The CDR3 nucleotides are TGCGCCAGCAGCGTGGGGCAGGGTGAACGAGAGACCCAGTACTTC. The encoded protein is CASSVGQGERETQYF.

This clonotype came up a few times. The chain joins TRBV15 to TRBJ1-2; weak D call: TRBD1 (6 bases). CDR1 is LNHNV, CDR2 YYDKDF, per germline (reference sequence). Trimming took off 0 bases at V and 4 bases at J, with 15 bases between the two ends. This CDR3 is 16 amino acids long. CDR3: CATSRDREDSVYGYTF. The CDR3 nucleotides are TGTGCCACCAGCAGAGATAGGGAGGACAGCGTCTATGGCTACACCTTC.

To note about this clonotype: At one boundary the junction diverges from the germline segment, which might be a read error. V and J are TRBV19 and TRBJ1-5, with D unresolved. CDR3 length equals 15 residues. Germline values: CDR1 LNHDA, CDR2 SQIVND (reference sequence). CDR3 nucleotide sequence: TGTGCCGGTAGTATTGCTTCGGGGTACAATCAGCCCCAGCATTTT. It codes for CAGSIASGYNQPQHF.

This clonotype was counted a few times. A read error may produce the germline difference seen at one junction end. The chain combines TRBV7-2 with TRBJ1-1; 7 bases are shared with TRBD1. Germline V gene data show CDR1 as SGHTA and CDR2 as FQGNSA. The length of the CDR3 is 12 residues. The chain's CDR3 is CASGLTGTEAFF. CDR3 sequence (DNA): TGTGCCAGCGGCTTGACAGGGACTGAAGCTTTCTTT.